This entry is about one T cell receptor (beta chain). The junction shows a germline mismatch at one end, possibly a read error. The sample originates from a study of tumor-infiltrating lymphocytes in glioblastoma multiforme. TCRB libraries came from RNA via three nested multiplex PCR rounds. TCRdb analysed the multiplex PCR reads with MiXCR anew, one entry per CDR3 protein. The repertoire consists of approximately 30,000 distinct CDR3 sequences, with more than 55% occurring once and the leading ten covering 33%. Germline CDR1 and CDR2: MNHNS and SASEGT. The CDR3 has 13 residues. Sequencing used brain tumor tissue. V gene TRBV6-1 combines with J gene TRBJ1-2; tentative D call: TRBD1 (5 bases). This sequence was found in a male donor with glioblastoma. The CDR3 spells CASGHGDGYGYTF. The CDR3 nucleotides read TGTGCCAGTGGACATGGTGATGGGTATGGTTACACCTTC.